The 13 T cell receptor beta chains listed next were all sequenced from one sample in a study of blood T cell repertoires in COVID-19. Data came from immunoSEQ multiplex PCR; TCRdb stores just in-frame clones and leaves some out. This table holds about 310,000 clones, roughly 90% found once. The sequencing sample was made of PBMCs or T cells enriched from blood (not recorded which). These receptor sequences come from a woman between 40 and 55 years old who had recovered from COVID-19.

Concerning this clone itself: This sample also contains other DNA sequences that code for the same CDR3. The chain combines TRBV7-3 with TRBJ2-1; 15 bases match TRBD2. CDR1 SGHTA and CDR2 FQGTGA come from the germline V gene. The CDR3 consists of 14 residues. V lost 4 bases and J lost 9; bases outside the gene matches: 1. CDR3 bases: TGTGCCAGCAGCTCGGGACTAGCGGGAGGTGAGCAGTTCTTC. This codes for CASSSGLAGGEQFF.

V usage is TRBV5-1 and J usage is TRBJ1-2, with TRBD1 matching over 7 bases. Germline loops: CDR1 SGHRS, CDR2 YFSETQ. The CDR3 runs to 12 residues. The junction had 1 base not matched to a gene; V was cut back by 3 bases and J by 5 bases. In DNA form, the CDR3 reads TGCGCCAGCAGCTGGGACAGTTATGGCTACACCTTC. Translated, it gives CASSWDSYGYTF. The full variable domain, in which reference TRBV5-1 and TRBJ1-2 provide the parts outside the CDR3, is KAGVTQTPRYLIKTRGQQVTLSCSPISGHRSVSWYQQTPGQGLQFLFEYFSETQRNKGNFPGRFSGRQFSNSRSEMNVSTLELGDSALYLCASSWDSYGYTFGSGTRLTVV.

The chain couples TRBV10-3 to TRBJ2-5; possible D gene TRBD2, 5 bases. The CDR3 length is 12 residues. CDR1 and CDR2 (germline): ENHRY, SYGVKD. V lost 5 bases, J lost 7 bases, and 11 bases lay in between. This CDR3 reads CAISPRGGTQYF. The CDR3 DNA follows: TGTGCCATCAGTCCCCGCGGAGGGACCCAGTACTTC.

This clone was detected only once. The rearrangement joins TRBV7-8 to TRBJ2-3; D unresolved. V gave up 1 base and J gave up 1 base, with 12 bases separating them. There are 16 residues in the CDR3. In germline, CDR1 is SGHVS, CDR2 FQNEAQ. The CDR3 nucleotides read TGTGCCAGCAGCTTAGAAGATGGGCAGGGCACAGATACGCAGTATTTT. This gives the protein CASSLEDGQGTDTQYF.

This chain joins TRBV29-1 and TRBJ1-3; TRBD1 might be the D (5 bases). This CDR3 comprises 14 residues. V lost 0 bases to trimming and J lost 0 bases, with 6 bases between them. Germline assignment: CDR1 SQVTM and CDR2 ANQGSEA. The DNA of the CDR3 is TGCAGCGTTGAAGACAGGGTCTCTGGAAACACCATATATTTT. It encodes CSVEDRVSGNTIYF.

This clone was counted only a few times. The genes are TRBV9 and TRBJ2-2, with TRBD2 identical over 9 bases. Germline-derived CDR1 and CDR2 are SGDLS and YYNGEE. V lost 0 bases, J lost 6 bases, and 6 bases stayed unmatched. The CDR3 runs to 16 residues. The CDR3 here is CASSVDPAGGSGELFF. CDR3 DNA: TGTGCCAGCAGCGTAGACCCAGCGGGAGGATCCGGGGAGCTGTTTTTT.

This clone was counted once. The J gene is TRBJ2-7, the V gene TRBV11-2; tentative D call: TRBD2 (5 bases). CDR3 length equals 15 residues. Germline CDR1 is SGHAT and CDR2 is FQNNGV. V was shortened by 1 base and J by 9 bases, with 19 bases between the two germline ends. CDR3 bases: TGTGCCAGCAGCTTAGGTGGCTACCCAGGACTTCGGCAGTACTTC. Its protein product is CASSLGGYPGLRQYF. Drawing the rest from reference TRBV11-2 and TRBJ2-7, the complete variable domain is EAGVAQSPRYKIIEKRQSVAFWCNPISGHATLYWYQQILGQGPKLLIQFQNNGVVDDSQLPKDRFSAERLKGVDSTLKIQPAKLEDSAVYLCASSLGGYPGLRQYFGPGTRLTVT.

CDR3 sequence reads: CASRETGTDTQYF. The DNA of the CDR3 is TGTGCCAGCAGGGAGACTGGCACAGATACGCAGTATTTT. The chain links TRBV25-1 to TRBJ2-3; D is undetermined. The CDR3 extends over 13 amino acids. Trimming removed 6 bases at V and 1 base at J, with 8 bases between. Germline V gene lookup returns CDR1 MGHDK and CDR2 SYGVNS.

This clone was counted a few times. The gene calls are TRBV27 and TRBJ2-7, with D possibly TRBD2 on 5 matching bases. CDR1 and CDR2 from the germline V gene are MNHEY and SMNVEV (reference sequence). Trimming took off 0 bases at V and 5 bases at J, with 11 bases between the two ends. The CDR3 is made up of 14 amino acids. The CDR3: CASSLSSGFDEQYF. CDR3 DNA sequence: TGTGCCAGCAGTTTATCGTCGGGATTTGACGAGCAGTACTTC.

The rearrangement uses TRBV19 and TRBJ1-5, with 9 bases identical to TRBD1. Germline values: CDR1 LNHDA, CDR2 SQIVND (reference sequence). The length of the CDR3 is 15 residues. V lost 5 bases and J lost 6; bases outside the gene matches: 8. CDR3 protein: CASSAQGALSQPQHF. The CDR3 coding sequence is TGTGCCAGTAGTGCACAGGGGGCGTTGAGTCAGCCCCAGCATTTT.

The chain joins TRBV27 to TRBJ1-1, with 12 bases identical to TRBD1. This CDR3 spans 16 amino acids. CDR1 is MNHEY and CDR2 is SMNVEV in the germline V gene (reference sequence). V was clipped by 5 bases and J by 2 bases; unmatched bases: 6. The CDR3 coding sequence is TGTGCCAGCAGTGAGGGACAGGGGGCGATTAACACTGAAGCTTTCTTT. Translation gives CASSEGQGAINTEAFF.

The CDR3 protein is CASSLDSRQPQHF. CDR3 in DNA: TGTGCCAGCAGCTTAGATTCCCGGCAGCCCCAGCATTTT. This sequence joins TRBV7-2 and TRBJ1-5; D call uncertain. V was cut by 1 base and J by 7 bases, with 8 bases left in between. The CDR3 totals 13 residues. Germline V gene sequence: CDR1 SGHTA, CDR2 FQGNSA.

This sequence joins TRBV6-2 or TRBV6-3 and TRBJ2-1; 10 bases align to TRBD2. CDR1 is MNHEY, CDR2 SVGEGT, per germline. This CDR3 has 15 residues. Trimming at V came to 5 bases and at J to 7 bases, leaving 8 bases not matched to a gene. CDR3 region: CASSGPSGSLNEQFF. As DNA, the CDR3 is TGTGCCAGCAGTGGACCTAGCGGGAGTCTGAATGAGCAGTTCTTC.